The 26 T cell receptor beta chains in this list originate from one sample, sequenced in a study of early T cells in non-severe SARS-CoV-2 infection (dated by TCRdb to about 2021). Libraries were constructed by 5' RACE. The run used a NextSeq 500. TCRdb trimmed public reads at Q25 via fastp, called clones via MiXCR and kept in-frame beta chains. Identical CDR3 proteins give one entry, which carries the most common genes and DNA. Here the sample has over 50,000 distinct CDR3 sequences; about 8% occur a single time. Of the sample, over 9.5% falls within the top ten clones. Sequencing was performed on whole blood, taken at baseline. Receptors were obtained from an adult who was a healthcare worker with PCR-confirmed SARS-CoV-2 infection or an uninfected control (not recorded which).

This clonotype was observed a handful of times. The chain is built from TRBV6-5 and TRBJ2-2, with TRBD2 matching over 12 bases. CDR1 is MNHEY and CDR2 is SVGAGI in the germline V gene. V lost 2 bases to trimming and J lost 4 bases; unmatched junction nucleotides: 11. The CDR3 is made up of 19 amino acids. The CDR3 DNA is TGTGCCAGCAGTTACGGCGGGCTAGCGGGAGGGCCGGGCACCGGGGAGCTGTTTTTT. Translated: CASSYGGLAGGPGTGELFF.

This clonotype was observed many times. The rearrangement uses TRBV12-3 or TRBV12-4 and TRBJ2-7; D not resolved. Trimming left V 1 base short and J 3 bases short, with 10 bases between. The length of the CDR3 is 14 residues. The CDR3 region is CASSLGAHDYEQYF. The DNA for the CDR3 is TGTGCCAGCAGTTTAGGGGCACACGACTACGAGCAGTACTTC.

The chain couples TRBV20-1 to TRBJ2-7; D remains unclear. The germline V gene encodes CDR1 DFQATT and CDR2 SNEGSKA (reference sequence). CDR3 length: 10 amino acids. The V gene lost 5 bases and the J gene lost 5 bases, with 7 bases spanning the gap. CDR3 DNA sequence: TGCAGTGCTCTCGTTAACGAGCAGTACTTC. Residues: CSALVNEQYF.

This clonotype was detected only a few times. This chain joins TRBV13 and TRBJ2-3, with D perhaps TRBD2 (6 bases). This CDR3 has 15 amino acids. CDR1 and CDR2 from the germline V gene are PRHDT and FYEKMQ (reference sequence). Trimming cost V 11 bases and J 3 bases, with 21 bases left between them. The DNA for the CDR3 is TGTGCCTCCCGCCCCGGGAGTCTGAGAACAGATACGCAGTATTTT. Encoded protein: CASRPGSLRTDTQYF.

The CDR3 DNA follows: TGTGCCAGCTCACCTGGGATGTTTAATCAGCCCCAGCATTTT. It specifies CASSPGMFNQPQHF. V gene TRBV18 combines with J gene TRBJ1-5; D not certain. From germline, CDR1 is KGHSH and CDR2 LQKENI. V was clipped by 3 bases and J by 4 bases, with 10 bases between them. This CDR3 region has 14 residues. Full variable domain (rest looked up from reference TRBV18 and TRBJ1-5): NAGVMQNPRHLVRRRGQEARLRCSPMKGHSHVYWYRQLPEEGLKFMVYLQKENIIDESGMPKERFSAEFPKEGPSILRIQQVVRGDSAAYFCASSPGMFNQPQHFGDGTRLSIL.

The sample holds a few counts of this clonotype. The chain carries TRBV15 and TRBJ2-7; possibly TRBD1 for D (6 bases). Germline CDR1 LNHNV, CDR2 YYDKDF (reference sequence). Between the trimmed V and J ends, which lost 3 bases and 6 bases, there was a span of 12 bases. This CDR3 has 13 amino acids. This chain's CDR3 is CATSSGQSIEQYF. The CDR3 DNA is TGTGCCACCAGCAGTGGACAGTCCATCGAGCAGTACTTC.

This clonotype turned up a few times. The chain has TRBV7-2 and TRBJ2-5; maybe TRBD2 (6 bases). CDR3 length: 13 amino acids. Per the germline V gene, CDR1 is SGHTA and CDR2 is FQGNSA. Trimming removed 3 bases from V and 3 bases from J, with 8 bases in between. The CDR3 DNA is TGTGCCAGCAGCTTTAGCGGAGAAGAGACCCAGTACTTC. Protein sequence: CASSFSGEETQYF.

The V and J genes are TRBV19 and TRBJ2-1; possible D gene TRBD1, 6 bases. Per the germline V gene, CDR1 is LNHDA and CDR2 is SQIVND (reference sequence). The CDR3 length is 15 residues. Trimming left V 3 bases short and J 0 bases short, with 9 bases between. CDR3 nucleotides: TGTGCCAGTAGTATGGGGGACAACTCCTACAATGAGCAGTTCTTC. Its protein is CASSMGDNSYNEQFF.

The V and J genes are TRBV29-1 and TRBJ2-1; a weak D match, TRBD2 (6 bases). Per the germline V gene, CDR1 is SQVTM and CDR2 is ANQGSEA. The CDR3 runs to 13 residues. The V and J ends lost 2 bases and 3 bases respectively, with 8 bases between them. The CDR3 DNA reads TGCAGCGTTGAACTAGCGAACTACAATGAGCAGTTCTTC. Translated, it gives CSVELANYNEQFF.

CDR3 residues: CASSKDGFAGHYEQYF. In DNA, the CDR3 is TGTGCCAGCAGCAAAGATGGGTTTGCAGGGCACTACGAGCAGTACTTC. The chain carries TRBV21-1 and TRBJ2-7; TRBD1, the table's D call, was not compared with the DNA. TRBV21-1 is a listed pseudogene. The CDR3 runs 16 residues.

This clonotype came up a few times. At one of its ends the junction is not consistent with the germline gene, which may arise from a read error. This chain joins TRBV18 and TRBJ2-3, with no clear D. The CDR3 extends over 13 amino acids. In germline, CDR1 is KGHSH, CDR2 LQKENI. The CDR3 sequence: CASSKFSIDTQYF. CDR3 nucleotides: TGTGCCAGCTCCAAGTTTAGCATAGATACGCAGTATTTT.

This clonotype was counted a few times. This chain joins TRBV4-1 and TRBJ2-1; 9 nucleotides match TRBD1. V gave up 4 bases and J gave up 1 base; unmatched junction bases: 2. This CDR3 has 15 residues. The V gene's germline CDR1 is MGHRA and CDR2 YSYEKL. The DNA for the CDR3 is TGCGCCAGCAGCCTAGGACAGGGGTCCTACAATGAGCAGTTCTTC. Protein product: CASSLGQGSYNEQFF.

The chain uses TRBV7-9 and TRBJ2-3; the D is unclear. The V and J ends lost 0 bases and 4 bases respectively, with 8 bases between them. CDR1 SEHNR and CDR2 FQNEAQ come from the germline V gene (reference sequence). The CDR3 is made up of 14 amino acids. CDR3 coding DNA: TGTGCCAGCAGCTTAGCGCTAGGGCCAGATACGCAGTATTTT. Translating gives CASSLALGPDTQYF.

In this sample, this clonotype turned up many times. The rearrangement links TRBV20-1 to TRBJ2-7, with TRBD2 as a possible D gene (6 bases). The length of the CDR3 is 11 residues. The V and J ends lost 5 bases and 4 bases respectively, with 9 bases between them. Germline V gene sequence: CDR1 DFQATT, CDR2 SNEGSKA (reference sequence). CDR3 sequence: CSAPSGYEQYF. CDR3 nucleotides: TGCAGTGCTCCGAGCGGGTACGAGCAGTACTTC.

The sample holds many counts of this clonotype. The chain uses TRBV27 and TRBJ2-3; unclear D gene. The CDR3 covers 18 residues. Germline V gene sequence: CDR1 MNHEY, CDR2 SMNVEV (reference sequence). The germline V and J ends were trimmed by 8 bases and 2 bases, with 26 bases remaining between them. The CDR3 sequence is CASGFLLSGKEFTDTQYF. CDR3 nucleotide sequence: TGTGCCAGCGGCTTCCTGTTGTCGGGCAAAGAGTTCACAGATACGCAGTATTTT.

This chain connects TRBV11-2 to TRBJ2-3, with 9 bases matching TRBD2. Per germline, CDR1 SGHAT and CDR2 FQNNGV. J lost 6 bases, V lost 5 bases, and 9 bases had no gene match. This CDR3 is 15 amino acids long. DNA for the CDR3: TGTGCCAGCAGCATACAGGCGGGGGGGGTGGATACGCAGTATTTT. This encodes CASSIQAGGVDTQYF.

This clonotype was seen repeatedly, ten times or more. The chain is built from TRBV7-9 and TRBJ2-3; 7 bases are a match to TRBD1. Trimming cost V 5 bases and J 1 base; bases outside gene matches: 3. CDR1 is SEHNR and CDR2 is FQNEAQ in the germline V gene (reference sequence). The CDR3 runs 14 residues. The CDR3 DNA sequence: TGTGCCAGCAGCGCAGGACAGGGCACAGATACGCAGTATTTT. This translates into CASSAGQGTDTQYF.

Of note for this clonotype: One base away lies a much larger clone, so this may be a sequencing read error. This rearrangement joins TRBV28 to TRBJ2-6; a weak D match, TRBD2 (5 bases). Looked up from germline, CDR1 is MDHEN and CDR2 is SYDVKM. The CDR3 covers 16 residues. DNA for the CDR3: TGTGCCAGCAGGGGCGCTAGCTTCTCTGGGGACAACGTCCTGACTTTC. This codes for CASRGASFSGDNVLTF.

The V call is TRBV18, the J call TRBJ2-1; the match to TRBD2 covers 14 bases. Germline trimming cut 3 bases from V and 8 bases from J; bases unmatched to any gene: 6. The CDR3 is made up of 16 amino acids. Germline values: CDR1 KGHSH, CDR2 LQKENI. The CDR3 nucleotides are TGTGCCAGCTCACCGACTAGCGGGAGGGTTCGGGATGAGCAGTTCTTC. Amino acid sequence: CASSPTSGRVRDEQFF.

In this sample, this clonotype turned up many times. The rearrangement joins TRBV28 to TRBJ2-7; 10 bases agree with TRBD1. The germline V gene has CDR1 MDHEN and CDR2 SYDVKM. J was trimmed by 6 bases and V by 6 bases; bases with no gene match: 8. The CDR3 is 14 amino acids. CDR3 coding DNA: TGTGCCAGCAGACCCGGACAGGGGGTTACCGAGCAGTACTTC. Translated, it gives CASRPGQGVTEQYF.

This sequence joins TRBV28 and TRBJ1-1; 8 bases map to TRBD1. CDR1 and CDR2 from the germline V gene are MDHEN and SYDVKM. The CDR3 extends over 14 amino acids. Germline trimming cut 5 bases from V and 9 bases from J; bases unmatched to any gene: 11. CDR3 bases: TGTGCCAGCAGTCGAGCGGACAGGGAGTCTAAAGCTTTCTTT. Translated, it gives CASSRADRESKAFF.

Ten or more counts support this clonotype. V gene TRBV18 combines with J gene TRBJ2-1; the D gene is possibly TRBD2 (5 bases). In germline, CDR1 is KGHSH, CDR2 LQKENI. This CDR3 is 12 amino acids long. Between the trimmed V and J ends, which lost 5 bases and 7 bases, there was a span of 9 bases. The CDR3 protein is CASSTSSNEQFF. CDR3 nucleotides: TGTGCCAGCTCAACTAGTTCTAATGAGCAGTTCTTC.

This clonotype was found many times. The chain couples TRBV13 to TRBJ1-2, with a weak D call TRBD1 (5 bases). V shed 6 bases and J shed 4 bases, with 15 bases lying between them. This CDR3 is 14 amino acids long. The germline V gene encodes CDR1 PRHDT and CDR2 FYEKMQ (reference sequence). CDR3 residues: CASSLGEDGYGYTF. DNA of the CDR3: TGTGCCAGCAGTCTAGGGGAGGACGGCTATGGCTACACCTTC. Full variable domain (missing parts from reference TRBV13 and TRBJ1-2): AAGVIQSPRHLIKEKRETATLKCYPIPRHDTVYWYQQGPGQDPQFLISFYEKMQSDKGSIPDRFSAQQFSDYHSELNMSSLELGDSALYFCASSLGEDGYGYTFGSGTRLTVV.

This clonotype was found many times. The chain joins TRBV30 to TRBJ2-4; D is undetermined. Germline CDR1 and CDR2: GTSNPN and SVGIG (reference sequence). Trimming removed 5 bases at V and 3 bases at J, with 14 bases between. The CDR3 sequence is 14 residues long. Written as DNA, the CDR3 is TGTGCCTGGGCCAGCGCGTCGGGCAAAAACATTCAGTACTTC. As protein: CAWASASGKNIQYF.

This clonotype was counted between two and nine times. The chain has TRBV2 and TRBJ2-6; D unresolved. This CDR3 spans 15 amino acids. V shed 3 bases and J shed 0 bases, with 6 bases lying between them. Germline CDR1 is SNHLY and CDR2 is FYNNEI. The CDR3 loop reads CASSDWSSGANVLTF. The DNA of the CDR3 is TGTGCCAGCAGTGATTGGAGCTCTGGGGCCAACGTCCTGACTTTC.

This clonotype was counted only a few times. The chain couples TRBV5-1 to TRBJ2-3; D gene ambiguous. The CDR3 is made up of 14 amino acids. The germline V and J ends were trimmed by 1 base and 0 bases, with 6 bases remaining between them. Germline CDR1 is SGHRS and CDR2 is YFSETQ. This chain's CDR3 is CASSLFGSTDTQYF. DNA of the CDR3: TGCGCCAGCAGCTTGTTCGGGAGCACAGATACGCAGTATTTT.